This entry features one T cell receptor (beta chain) sequence. Germline CDR1 MNHNY, CDR2 SVGAGI (reference sequence). The junction had 4 bases not matched to a gene; V was cut back by 6 bases and J by 2 bases. The CDR3 is made up of 16 amino acids. The data were obtained in a study of CD8 T cells in Susac syndrome. Roughly 0.45 to 1 ug RNA was reverse transcribed with random hexamers. Each CDR3 protein gets one entry after TCRdb re-called the immunoSEQ multiplex PCR reads with MiXCR. This sample has 150,000 to 200,000 distinct CDR3 sequences, with 90% to 95% found just once. The V call is TRBV6-6, the J call TRBJ2-1, with 13 nucleotides matching TRBD2. The sequence was collected from a human donor with multiple sclerosis. Sequencing used CD4+ T cells from PBMCs. For the CDR3, the DNA is TGTGCCAGCAGCTCCGGACTAGCGGGAGCCTACAATGAGCAGTTCTTC. Encoded protein: CASSSGLAGAYNEQFF.